The 23 T cell receptor beta chains below come from one sample, sequenced in a study of T cell responses to AZD1222 COVID-19 vaccine. Clones were sequenced by immunoSEQ multiplex PCR, and TCRdb holds only the in-frame ones, with some missing. The sample holds 160,000 or so clones, roughly 92% seen once. The specimen comprised peripheral blood, sampled on day 0 of AZD1222 vaccination. The receptors derive from an adult in good health.

The chain couples TRBV10-3 to TRBJ2-4, with 7 bases aligning to TRBD2. The CDR3 is 18 amino acids. Looked up from germline, CDR1 is ENHRY and CDR2 is SYGVKD. With V trimmed by 3 bases and J by 0 bases, 11 bases remained unmatched. CDR3 DNA: TGTGCCATCAGTGAACGAGCGGGAAAGACCCTAGCCAAAAACATTCAGTACTTC. Translation gives CAISERAGKTLAKNIQYF.

The chain uses TRBV25-1 and TRBJ1-1; D may be TRBD1 (6 bases). V was cut by 1 base and J by 6 bases, with 12 bases left in between. Germline CDR1 MGHDK, CDR2 SYGVNS. The CDR3 consists of 14 residues. The CDR3 reads CASSELLTGAEAFF. The CDR3, as DNA: TGTGCCAGCAGTGAATTGTTGACAGGCGCTGAAGCTTTCTTT. The entire variable domain, with the rest obtained from reference TRBV25-1 and TRBJ1-1, is as follows: EADIYQTPRYLVIGTGKKITLECSQTMGHDKMYWYQQDPGMELHLIHYSYGVNSTEKGDLSSESTVSRIRTEHFPLTLESARPSHTSQYLCASSELLTGAEAFFGQGTRLTVV.

The chain combines TRBV30 with TRBJ2-7, with 11 bases fitting TRBD2. J gave up 4 bases and V 4 bases, and 15 bases lay outside the gene matches. Germline V gene data show CDR1 as GTSNPN and CDR2 as SVGIG (reference sequence). CDR3 length equals 17 residues. The CDR3 DNA reads as TGTGCCTGGACCCACAGTAGCGGGAGGGCCTTTTGGTACGAGCAGTACTTC. Its translation: CAWTHSSGRAFWYEQYF.

V is TRBV6-5 and J is TRBJ1-2; 8 positions agree with TRBD1. From germline, CDR1 is MNHEY and CDR2 SVGAGI. V dropped 7 bases and J dropped 5; count of bases not matched to a gene: 6. This CDR3 contains 13 residues. The CDR3 loop is CASTEDREYGYTF. The CDR3, as DNA: TGTGCCAGCACCGAGGACAGGGAATATGGCTACACCTTC.

V and J are TRBV5-1 and TRBJ2-3, with D unclear. Germline lookup yields CDR1 SGHRS and CDR2 YFSETQ. V was trimmed by 5 bases and J by 3 bases, leaving 10 bases between them. CDR3 size: 13 residues. CDR3 in DNA: TGCGCCAGCAGAGAGGCAGCAACAGATACGCAGTATTTT. This codes for CASREAATDTQYF.

V gene TRBV10-3 combines with J gene TRBJ1-1, with 10 bases that match TRBD1. The germline CDR1 and CDR2 sequences are ENHRY and SYGVKD. The CDR3 loop spans 16 amino acids. J gave up 4 bases and V 4 bases, and 9 bases lay outside the gene matches. The CDR3 sequence: CAISAPQGQGSTEAFF. The CDR3 bases are TGTGCCATCAGTGCCCCGCAGGGACAGGGGAGCACTGAAGCTTTCTTT.

CDR3 residues: CASSLIAGEFSYEQYF. CDR3 bases: TGTGCCAGCAGTTTAATAGCGGGAGAATTTTCCTACGAGCAGTACTTC. The gene calls are TRBV27 and TRBJ2-7; 9 nucleotides match TRBD2. J lost 1 base, V lost 2 bases, and 6 bases had no gene match. The CDR3 is 16 residues long. Germline V lookup: CDR1 MNHEY, CDR2 SMNVEV (reference sequence).

The genes are TRBV7-9 and TRBJ2-1; 7 nucleotides line up with TRBD2. Germline CDR1 SEHNR, CDR2 FQNEAQ (reference sequence). The CDR3 is 16 residues long. The V gene end was trimmed by 1 base and the J gene end by 5 bases; junction bases not matched to a gene: 8. The CDR3 DNA follows: TGTGCCAGCAGCTTAGATCGCGGGAGAGGAGACAATGAGCAGTTCTTC. This encodes CASSLDRGRGDNEQFF.

The chain combines TRBV25-1 with TRBJ2-7; possible D gene TRBD1, 5 bases. The V and J ends lost 6 bases and 2 bases respectively, with 11 bases between them. Looked up from germline, CDR1 is MGHDK and CDR2 is SYGVNS. The CDR3 has 13 residues. CDR3 bases: TGTGCCAGCAGAGAAACAGGAGCCTACGAGCAGTACTTC. Translating it yields CASRETGAYEQYF.

The chain joins TRBV28 to TRBJ1-2; weak D call: TRBD1 (5 bases). The V end was cut by 5 bases, the J end by 7 bases, with 11 bases between. Germline lookup yields CDR1 MDHEN and CDR2 SYDVKM. The CDR3 consists of 12 residues. The CDR3 bases are TGTGCCAGCAGTCCCCAGGGTTTTGGCTACACCTTC. Translation gives CASSPQGFGYTF.

The gene calls are TRBV15 and TRBJ1-1, with TRBD1 matching over 7 bases. Trimming at V came to 3 bases and at J to 6 bases, leaving 10 bases not matched to a gene. There are 15 residues in the CDR3. The germline V gene has CDR1 LNHNV and CDR2 YYDKDF (reference sequence). CDR3 residues: CATSSLQGYRAEAFF. The CDR3 DNA is TGTGCCACCAGCAGCCTACAGGGGTACCGTGCTGAAGCTTTCTTT.

This clone was counted between two and nine times. Other DNA variants within this sample encode the same CDR3. V is TRBV5-4 and J is TRBJ1-1; possibly TRBD1 for D (6 bases). Germline V gene data show CDR1 as SGHNT and CDR2 as YYREEE (reference sequence). V lost 2 bases, J lost 0 bases, and 17 bases lay in between. The CDR3 consists of 17 residues. CDR3 amino acids: CASSFGGGGAVNTEAFF. The DNA of the CDR3 is TGTGCCAGCAGCTTTGGTGGGGGGGGCGCCGTGAACACTGAAGCTTTCTTT.

This sequence joins TRBV6-5 and TRBJ1-2; D gene uncertain. V dropped 2 bases and J dropped 2 bases, with 12 bases sitting between them. CDR1 is MNHEY and CDR2 is SVGAGI in the germline V gene. This CDR3 has 15 residues. The CDR3 DNA is TGTGCCAGCAGTTACAGGGCAGACTGGAACTATGGCTACACCTTC. Translated: CASSYRADWNYGYTF.

The CDR3: CASSLGQYYNEQFF. Here the CDR3 DNA reads TGTGCCAGCAGCTTAGGCCAGTATTACAATGAGCAGTTCTTC. The V gene is TRBV7-9, the J gene TRBJ2-1; D is unresolved. Trimming removed 1 base from V and 4 bases from J, with 8 bases in between. Looked up from germline, CDR1 is SEHNR and CDR2 is FQNEAQ (reference sequence). The CDR3 spans 14 residues.

V is TRBV2 and J is TRBJ1-1, with D possibly matching TRBD1 (6 bases). Germline loops: CDR1 SNHLY, CDR2 FYNNEI. Trimming cost V 2 bases and J 1 base, with 11 bases left between them. This CDR3 is built from 15 residues. CDR3 region: CASSEQGTRNTEAFF. CDR3 DNA: TGTGCCAGCAGTGAACAGGGGACGCGGAACACTGAAGCTTTCTTT.

The rearrangement joins TRBV19 to TRBJ2-7; D is tentatively TRBD1 or TRBD2 (5 bases each). This CDR3 region has 15 residues. With 10 bases removed from V and 2 bases from J, the gap between germline ends came to 21 bases. Germline-derived CDR1 and CDR2 are LNHDA and SQIVND (reference sequence). CDR3 in amino acids: CATSALGESAYEQYF. The DNA for the CDR3 is TGTGCCACCTCGGCGTTGGGGGAGTCCGCCTACGAGCAGTACTTC.

This chain links TRBV5-4 with TRBJ2-3, with 8 bases identical to TRBD1. The length of the CDR3 is 15 residues. CDR1 is SGHNT, CDR2 YYREEE, per germline (reference sequence). V lost 2 bases and J lost 0; bases outside the gene matches: 2. The DNA for the CDR3 is TGTGCCAGCAGCTTCTGGACAGGGAGCACAGATACGCAGTATTTT. Translating gives CASSFWTGSTDTQYF.

The rearrangement uses TRBV7-6 and TRBJ1-1; no reliable D call. Between the trimmed V and J ends, which lost 3 bases and 4 bases, there was a span of 12 bases. This CDR3 spans 14 amino acids. CDR1 is SGHVS and CDR2 is FNYEAQ in the germline V gene. Written as DNA, the CDR3 is TGTGCCAGCAGCTTTTTGGACGGAAGCACTGAAGCTTTCTTT. Protein product: CASSFLDGSTEAFF.

The V gene is TRBV7-9, the J gene TRBJ2-1, with D maybe TRBD1 (6 bases). In germline, CDR1 is SEHNR, CDR2 FQNEAQ (reference sequence). The CDR3 is made up of 12 amino acids. V gave up 8 bases and J gave up 6 bases, with 11 bases separating them. The CDR3 spells CASSNRVNEQFF. The CDR3 coding sequence is TGTGCCAGCTCCAACAGGGTCAATGAGCAGTTCTTC. Looking up the rest from reference TRBV7-9 and TRBJ2-1 gives the full variable domain: DTGVSQNPRHKITKRGQNVTFRCDPISEHNRLYWYRQTLGQGPEFLTYFQNEAQLEKSRLLSDRFSAERPKGSFSTLEIQRTEQGDSAMYLCASSNRVNEQFFGPGTRLTVL.

The V and J genes are TRBV11-2 and TRBJ2-1; D is possibly TRBD2 (5 bases). The CDR3 sequence is 17 residues long. Germline loops: CDR1 SGHAT, CDR2 FQNNGV. V lost 5 bases and J lost 0, with 17 bases in between. Written as DNA, the CDR3 is TGTGCCAGCAGCCTGGCCGGACTTCTTCTCTCCTACAATGAGCAGTTCTTC. The encoded protein is CASSLAGLLLSYNEQFF.

The rearrangement links TRBV29-1 to TRBJ1-1; no definite D call. The germline V gene encodes CDR1 SQVTM and CDR2 ANQGSEA. Between the trimmed V and J ends, which lost 4 bases and 7 bases, there was a span of 22 bases. There are 15 residues in the CDR3. In nucleotides, the CDR3 is TGCAGCGTTGCCGGGGTTGGGGTACCGGATGGTGAAGCTTTCTTT. Protein: CSVAGVGVPDGEAFF.

This rearrangement joins TRBV6-5 to TRBJ2-1, with 9 bases aligning to TRBD2. V shed 7 bases, J shed 4 bases, and the junction held 8 bases outside the gene matches. There are 15 residues in the CDR3. Germline V gene sequence: CDR1 MNHEY, CDR2 SVGAGI. This CDR3 reads CASTSTSGAYNEQFF. CDR3 coding DNA: TGTGCCAGCACCTCGACTAGCGGAGCTTACAATGAGCAGTTCTTC.

The chain recombines TRBV10-2 with TRBJ2-7, with a weak D call TRBD2 (6 bases). The germline gives CDR1 WSHSY, CDR2 SAAADI. V shed 0 bases and J shed 3 bases, with 9 bases lying between them. The CDR3 covers 14 residues. CDR3 in DNA: TGCGCCAGCAGTGAGTCCGGGAGAAGCTACGAGCAGTACTTC. Amino acid sequence: CASSESGRSYEQYF.